The 22 T cell receptor beta chains listed next were all sequenced from one sample in a study of radiation and T cells in renal cell carcinoma. Time point denoted: baseline pretreatment blood. Treatment indicated: 15 Gy SBRT to primary tumor, nephrectomy 4 weeks later. Assay: immunoSEQ multiplex PCR; the TCRdb copy retains only in-frame clones and omits some. The sample lists roughly 120,000 clones; 82% were seen once. Material: blood, obtained from a patient whose treatment included radiotherapy and nephrectomy. These receptors were obtained from a woman between 55 and 75 years old with renal cell carcinoma.

The V and J genes are TRBV27 and TRBJ2-7, with 7 bases fitting TRBD1. The V gene end was trimmed by 0 bases and the J gene end by 2 bases; junction bases not matched to a gene: 7. This CDR3 spans 16 amino acids. From germline, CDR1 is MNHEY and CDR2 SMNVEV (reference sequence). The CDR3: CASSLSYGTVTYEQYF. CDR3 bases: TGTGCCAGCAGTTTATCCTACGGGACAGTCACCTACGAGCAGTACTTC.

CDR3 nucleotides: TGTGCCAGCAGCCAATTCAAACTTGGAGGGAGGGAAAAACTGTTTTTT. It translates to CASSQFKLGGREKLFF. The genes are TRBV14 and TRBJ1-4, with unresolved D. The CDR3 length is 16 residues. V lost 2 bases and J lost 8, with 18 bases in between. Germline V lookup: CDR1 SGHDN, CDR2 FVKESK.

J is TRBJ1-5 and V is TRBV5-1; 10 nucleotides align to TRBD1. V shed 4 bases and J 7 bases; nucleotides not matched to a gene: 8. The CDR3 has 15 residues. CDR1 and CDR2 (germline): SGHRS, YFSETQ. Here the CDR3 DNA reads TGCGCCAGCAGCGAGCGGACAGGGGGGGGCCAGCCCCAGCATTTT. This encodes CASSERTGGGQPQHF.

This chain joins TRBV6-5 and TRBJ2-7; 7 bases agree with TRBD1. V was pared by 6 bases and J by 3 bases, with 5 bases of the junction left unmatched. Germline V gene sequence: CDR1 MNHEY, CDR2 SVGAGI. The CDR3 is 13 residues long. The CDR3 here is CASSPGQFYEQYF. The CDR3 DNA sequence: TGTGCCAGCAGCCCGGGACAGTTCTACGAGCAGTACTTC.

This clone was observed a few times. The rearrangement links TRBV5-5 to TRBJ1-1; weak D call: TRBD1 (5 bases). V shed 4 bases and J shed 5 bases, with 27 bases lying between them. CDR1 and CDR2 from the germline V gene are SGHKS and YYEKEE (reference sequence). This CDR3 has 18 amino acids. CDR3 coding DNA: TGTGCCAGCAGCCAGACCCTATCGGGGCGGCTCTCCTGGACTGAAGCTTTCTTT. Protein sequence: CASSQTLSGRLSWTEAFF.

This chain joins TRBV5-5 and TRBJ1-2; TRBD1 matches at 12 bases. The CDR3 extends over 14 amino acids. V shed 0 bases, J shed 8 bases, and the junction held 2 bases outside the gene matches. Germline lookup yields CDR1 SGHKS and CDR2 YYEKEE (reference sequence). CDR3 sequence (DNA): TGTGCCAGCAGCTTGGGGGACAGGGGGCGCGGCTACACCTTC. Encoded protein: CASSLGDRGRGYTF.

For the CDR3, the DNA is TGTGCCAGCAGTTTATCGAGGAGGTACGAGCAGTACTTC. Residues: CASSLSRRYEQYF. V and J are TRBV27 and TRBJ2-7, with D possibly being TRBD2 (5 bases). The CDR3 length is 13 residues. CDR1 and CDR2 (germline): MNHEY, SMNVEV (reference sequence). V was cut by 0 bases and J by 4 bases, with 7 bases left in between.

The chain couples TRBV19 to TRBJ2-3; D tentatively reads TRBD1 or TRBD2 (5 bases each). The germline V gene has CDR1 LNHDA and CDR2 SQIVND (reference sequence). Trimming stripped 7 bases from V and 1 base from J, with 12 bases between. The CDR3 runs to 14 residues. The CDR3 bases are TGTGCCAGTAAGGACCCGGGGCGCACAGATACGCAGTATTTT. It codes for CASKDPGRTDTQYF.

The V gene is TRBV15, the J gene TRBJ2-2; 9 nucleotides agree with TRBD2. The CDR3 contains 16 residues. Losses at the gene ends were 5 bases for V and 7 bases for J; bases not matched to a gene: 11. Germline-derived CDR1 and CDR2 are LNHNV and YYDKDF (reference sequence). Here the CDR3 reads CATSLGASGESGELFF. In DNA, the CDR3 is TGTGCCACCAGCCTCGGGGCTAGCGGGGAAAGCGGGGAGCTGTTTTTT. Full variable domain (outside the CDR3, taken from reference TRBV15 and TRBJ2-2): DAMVIQNPRYQVTQFGKPVTLSCSQTLNHNVMYWYQQKSSQAPKLLFHYYDKDFNNEADTPDNFQSRRPNTSFCFLDIRSPGLGDTAMYLCATSLGASGESGELFFGEGSRLTVL.

This rearrangement joins TRBV19 to TRBJ2-1; a weak D match, TRBD2 (6 bases). CDR1 and CDR2 (germline): LNHDA, SQIVND (reference sequence). The CDR3 contains 15 residues. V lost 3 bases and J lost 1, with 10 bases in between. CDR3 bases: TGTGCCAGTAGTATCCGGGACTTGTCCTACAATGAGCAGTTCTTC. Protein sequence: CASSIRDLSYNEQFF.

This chain uses TRBV5-1 with TRBJ2-2; 8 nucleotides line up with TRBD1. Germline V gives CDR1 SGHRS, CDR2 YFSETQ. CDR3 length equals 16 residues. V dropped 0 bases and J dropped 4; count of bases not matched to a gene: 5. DNA for the CDR3: TGCGCCAGCAGCTTGGGGACAGGGCAAGCCACCGGGGAGCTGTTTTTT. Its protein is CASSLGTGQATGELFF.

The chain links TRBV6-6 to TRBJ1-5; D is unclear. Trimming took 4 bases from V and 5 from J, leaving 9 bases between them. Germline values: CDR1 MNHNY, CDR2 SVGAGI (reference sequence). This CDR3 has 13 residues. CDR3 coding DNA: TGTGCCAGCAGTTCCTACATGGATCAGCCCCAGCATTTT. It encodes CASSSYMDQPQHF.

The chain combines TRBV14 with TRBJ2-2; D call uncertain. CDR3 length: 13 residues. V lost 0 bases and J 5 bases, leaving 4 bases between the germline ends. Germline CDR1 SGHDN, CDR2 FVKESK. This CDR3 reads CASSQDLTGELFF. DNA of the CDR3: TGTGCCAGCAGCCAAGATCTGACCGGGGAGCTGTTTTTT.

The chain employs TRBV5-6 and TRBJ2-1; 16 nucleotides agree with TRBD2. This CDR3 is built from 15 residues. The ends lost 4 bases at V and 8 bases at J; junction bases unmatched: 3. In germline, CDR1 is SGHDT, CDR2 YYEEEE. The CDR3 here is CASSPGLAGGYEQFF. Here the CDR3 DNA reads TGTGCCAGCAGCCCGGGACTAGCGGGAGGGTATGAGCAGTTCTTC.

Comment on this clone: At one boundary the junction diverges from the germline segment, which might be a read error. This sequence joins TRBV7-7 and TRBJ2-5; no clear D. The CDR3 is 15 residues long. Germline-derived CDR1 and CDR2 are SSHAT and FNYEAQ (reference sequence). This CDR3 reads CASSLGLSGQETQYF. The CDR3, as DNA: TGTGCTAGCAGCTTAGGGCTATCCGGGCAAGAGACCCAGTACTTC.

This rearrangement joins TRBV5-5 to TRBJ2-5, with D unclear. With 3 bases removed from V and 2 bases from J, the gap between germline ends came to 8 bases. This CDR3 has 13 residues. Germline lookup yields CDR1 SGHKS and CDR2 YYEKEE (reference sequence). This CDR3 is CASSSGQQETQYF. The CDR3 bases are TGTGCCAGCAGCTCCGGCCAACAAGAGACCCAGTACTTC.

The chain couples TRBV7-9 to TRBJ2-2, with a weak D call TRBD2 (6 bases). This CDR3 spans 14 amino acids. V dropped 11 bases and J dropped 0 bases, with 13 bases sitting between them. Per germline, CDR1 SEHNR and CDR2 FQNEAQ (reference sequence). Written as DNA, the CDR3 is TGTGCCGGGGCAACGGGGGCGAACACCGGGGAGCTGTTTTTT. The encoded protein is CAGATGANTGELFF.

The rearrangement links TRBV4-1 to TRBJ2-5; D remains ambiguous. The CDR3 runs 17 residues. CDR1 and CDR2 from the germline V gene are MGHRA and YSYEKL. V lost 0 bases and J 6 bases, leaving 20 bases between the germline ends. The CDR3 sequence is CASSQDRIAAPAKTQYF. The CDR3, as DNA: TGCGCCAGCAGCCAAGATCGAATCGCCGCCCCGGCGAAGACCCAGTACTTC.

The genes are TRBV10-1 and TRBJ2-3, with TRBD1 matching 7 bases. Per germline, CDR1 WNHNN and CDR2 SYGVQD (reference sequence). The junction had 9 bases not matched to a gene; V was cut back by 5 bases and J by 4 bases. This CDR3 is built from 15 residues. Here the CDR3 reads CASSRQGGTADTQYF. As DNA, the CDR3 is TGCGCCAGCAGTAGACAGGGCGGTACGGCAGATACGCAGTATTTT.

The CDR3 here is CASSQGPGQSYYGYTF. The CDR3 DNA follows: TGCGCCAGCAGCCAAGGTCCGGGACAGTCGTACTATGGCTACACCTTC. The chain couples TRBV4-1 to TRBJ1-2; 7 bases map to TRBD1. Trimming cost V 1 base and J 3 bases; bases outside gene matches: 8. Per germline, CDR1 MGHRA and CDR2 YSYEKL. CDR3 length: 16 residues.

The chain has TRBV11-2 and TRBJ2-1; 9 bases line up with TRBD1. After removal of 5 bases from V and 8 bases from J, the junction contained 10 bases not matched to a gene. The CDR3 sequence is 15 residues long. CDR1 SGHAT and CDR2 FQNNGV come from the germline V gene. The CDR3 protein is CASSQTGTGMDEQFF. In nucleotides, the CDR3 is TGTGCCAGCAGCCAGACCGGGACAGGGATGGATGAGCAGTTCTTC.

The chain recombines TRBV28 with TRBJ2-7; possibly TRBD1 or TRBD2 for D (5 bases each). The CDR3 has 13 residues. From germline, CDR1 is MDHEN and CDR2 SYDVKM. Trimming took 3 bases from V and 6 from J, leaving 12 bases between them. DNA for the CDR3: TGTGCCAGCAGTTTCAGTTGGGGGAGCGAGCAGTACTTC. Protein sequence: CASSFSWGSEQYF.